This T cell receptor (beta chain) is drawn from a study of tumor and adjacent non-tumor tissue in lung cancer. Whole-study findings and limits: Normal lung showed higher cumulative top 100 clone frequency than tumor.

RNA was extracted from bulk tissue without any cell sorting. Chemotherapy-naive patients with new lung cancer underwent thoracic surgery in China, August–November 2014. On this clonotype: Its antigen is still unknown.

V dropped 1 base and J dropped 9; count of bases not matched to a gene: 8. The germline CDR1 and CDR2 sequences are DFQATT and SNEGSKA (reference sequence). The CDR3 is 15 residues long. Three rounds of nested PCR, following a modified ARM-PCR protocol, produced the TCRbeta library. MiXCR, applied by TCRdb to the multiplex PCR reads, yields one record per CDR3 protein. The sample has fewer than 85,000 distinct CDR3 sequences, roughly 80% seen once; the top ten hold roughly 13%. The material sequenced was lung tumor tissue. The TCR originated in a woman between 45 and 60 years old with non-small cell lung cancer. This chain connects TRBV20-1 to TRBJ2-1; TRBD2 agrees at 11 bases. The CDR3 DNA reads as TGCAGTGCTAGAGGCACTAGCGGGAGAAGGGGTGAGCAGTTCTTC. Translation gives CSARGTSGRRGEQFF.